This TCR beta chain was recovered during a study of cytomegalovirus exposure and HLA in healthy donors. Study at large: There were 90 million to 130 million unique TCR beta sequences, drawn from around 180 million T cells, in an earlier analysis. Out of fewer than 500 genotyped donors, about 80% belonged to the Caucasian-associated ancestry cluster. General observations from the study: Certain indistinguishable V segments, among them TRBV6-2 and TRBV6-3, were excluded. Highest at DRB1 and lowest at HLA-C, TCR association rates differed among HLA loci in a later analysis.

Germline V gene sequence: CDR1 LGHNT, CDR2 FRNRAP. V gave up 0 bases and J gave up 0 bases, with 20 bases separating them. The CDR3 has 19 residues. This clone was detected only a few times. The antigen is unknown. The PCR employed 60 Vbeta primers together with 13 Jbeta primers. Clones were sequenced by immunoSEQ multiplex PCR, and TCRdb holds only the in-frame ones, with some missing. The data show about 77,000 clones, around 78% seen once. The TCR was taken from a man in his forties or fifties in good health and CMV-seronegative. The sequencing sample was made of PBMCs. The chain couples TRBV12-5 to TRBJ1-1, with a tentative D call TRBD1 (6 bases). CDR3 nucleotide sequence: TGTGCTAGTGGTTTGGTGGCCGGCAGGGGCTCCTGGATGAACACTGAAGCTTTCTTT. This encodes CASGLVAGRGSWMNTEAFF.